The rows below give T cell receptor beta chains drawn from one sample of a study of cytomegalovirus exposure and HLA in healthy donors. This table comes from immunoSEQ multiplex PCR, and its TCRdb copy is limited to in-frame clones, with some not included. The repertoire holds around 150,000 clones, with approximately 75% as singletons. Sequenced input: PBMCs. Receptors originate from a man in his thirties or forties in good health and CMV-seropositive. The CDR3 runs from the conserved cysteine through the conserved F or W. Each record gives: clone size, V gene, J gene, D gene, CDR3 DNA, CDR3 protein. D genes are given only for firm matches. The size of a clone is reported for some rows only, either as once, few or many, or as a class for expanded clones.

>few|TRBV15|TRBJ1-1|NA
TGTGCCACCAGCAGAGATCCCGCCACAGGGAACACTGAAGCTTTCTTT
CATSRDPATGNTEAFF
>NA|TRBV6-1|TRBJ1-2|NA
TGTGCCAGCAGTGAGAGGGGGTCGGAGGGCTACACCTTC
CASSERGSEGYTF
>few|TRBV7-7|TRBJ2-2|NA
TGTGCCAGCAGCTTAAGAGGGGGAGACTTCACCGGGGAGCTGTTTTTT
CASSLRGGDFTGELFF
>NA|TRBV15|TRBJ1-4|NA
TGTGCCACCAGCAGAGATGGGGCCTTTGGGAAACTGTTTTTT
CATSRDGAFGKLFF
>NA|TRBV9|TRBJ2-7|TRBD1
TGTGCCAGCAGCGGCCGGGACAGCTCCTACGAGCAGTACTTC
CASSGRDSSYEQYF
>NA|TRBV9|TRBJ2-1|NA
TGTGCCAGCAGCGGCGGAGAGCAGTTCTTC
CASSGGEQFF
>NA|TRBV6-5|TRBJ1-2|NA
TGTGCCAGCAGTTACTCCTTTAATGACTATGGCTACACCTTC
CASSYSFNDYGYTF
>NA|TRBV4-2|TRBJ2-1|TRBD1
TGTGCCAGCAGCCAACTCACAGGGGAAGCCTACAATGAGCAGTTCTTC
CASSQLTGEAYNEQFF
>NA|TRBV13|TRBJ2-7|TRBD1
TGTGCCAGCAGCTTAAACAGGGGAGCCTACGAGCAGTACTTC
CASSLNRGAYEQYF
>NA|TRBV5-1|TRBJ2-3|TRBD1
TGCGCCAGCAGCCCGACAGGGTCAGGAGGCACAGATACGCAGTATTTT
CASSPTGSGGTDTQYF
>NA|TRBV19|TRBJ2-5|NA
TGTGCCAGTAGTATAGGAGGGTTAAAAGAGACCCAGTACTTC
CASSIGGLKETQYF
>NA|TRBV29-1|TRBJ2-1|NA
TGCAGTGCGGCCCGATCGAATGAGCAGTTCTTC
CSAARSNEQFF
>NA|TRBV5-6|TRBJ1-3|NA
TGTGCCAGCAGCTTGGGACAGGTCATAGGAAACACCATATATTTT
CASSLGQVIGNTIYF
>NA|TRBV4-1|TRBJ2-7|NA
TGCGCCAGCAGCCCCCAACGGGACTCCTACGAGCAGTACTTC
CASSPQRDSYEQYF
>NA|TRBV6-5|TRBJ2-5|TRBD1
TGTGCCAGCAGGCGGGACAGGGCCGAGACCCAGTACTTC
CASRRDRAETQYF
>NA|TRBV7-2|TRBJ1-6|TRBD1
TGTGCCAGCAGCTTAGTAGGGACAGCCAATTCACCCCTCCACTTT
CASSLVGTANSPLHF
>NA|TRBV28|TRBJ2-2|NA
TGTGCCAGCAGTTTACCCCGGGGGACCGGGGAGCTGTTTTTT
CASSLPRGTGELFF
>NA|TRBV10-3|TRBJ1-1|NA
TGTGCCATCAGGACCCAGGGAAGGAACACTGAAGCTTTCTTT
CAIRTQGRNTEAFF
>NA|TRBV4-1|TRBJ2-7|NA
TGCGCCAGCAGCCAAGACCCCGGGGGAAATTACGAGCAGTACTTC
CASSQDPGGNYEQYF
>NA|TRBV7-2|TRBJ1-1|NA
TGTGCCAGCAGTTACATGAACACTGAAGCTTTCTTT
CASSYMNTEAFF
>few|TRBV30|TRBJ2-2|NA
TGTGCCTGGAGTGTAGCGCCCGGGGAGCTGTTTTTT
CAWSVAPGELFF
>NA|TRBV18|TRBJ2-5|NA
TGTGCCAGCTCACCAGTACGGGACCGGGGGGAGACCCAGTACTTC
CASSPVRDRGETQYF
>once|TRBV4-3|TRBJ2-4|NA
TGCGCCAGCAGCCAAATCACAGGGTCGGACATTCAGTACTTC
CASSQITGSDIQYF
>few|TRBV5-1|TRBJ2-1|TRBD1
TGCGCCAGCGGGCAGGGGGCGGGCAATGAGCAGTTCTTC
CASGQGAGNEQFF
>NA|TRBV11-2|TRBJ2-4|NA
TGTGCCAGCCGTAGGAGTGGAGTCAAAAACATTCAGTACTTC
CASRRSGVKNIQYF
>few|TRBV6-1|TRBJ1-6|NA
TGTGCCAGCACCCCGGCCACGGGTTCACCCCTCCACTTT
CASTPATGSPLHF
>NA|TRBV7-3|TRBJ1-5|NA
TGTGCCAGCAGCTTAACGGCGCAGGGGTACCAGCCCCAGCATTTT
CASSLTAQGYQPQHF
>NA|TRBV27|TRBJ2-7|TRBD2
TGTGCCAGCAGTTTCCCGGGGGGTTTCGAGCAGTACTTC
CASSFPGGFEQYF
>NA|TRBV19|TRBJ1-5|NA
TGTGCCAGTTCCCAGGCAGGGGTATCAGGCAATCAGCCCCAGCATTTT
CASSQAGVSGNQPQHF
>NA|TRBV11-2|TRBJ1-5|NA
TGTGCCAGCAGCTTCGCCCCAGGGAGCAATCAGCCCCAGCATTTT
CASSFAPGSNQPQHF
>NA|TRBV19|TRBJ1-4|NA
TGTGCCAGTAGTATCCGGGGGGCTAATGAAAAACTGTTTTTT
CASSIRGANEKLFF
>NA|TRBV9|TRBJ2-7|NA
TGTGCCAGCAGCCAAGGACAGTCCAGGTCCTACGAGCAGTACTTC
CASSQGQSRSYEQYF
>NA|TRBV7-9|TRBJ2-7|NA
TGTGCCAGCAGCTTCCTAGTTGTGGACGAGCAGTACTTC
CASSFLVVDEQYF
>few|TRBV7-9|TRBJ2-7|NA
TGTGCCAGCAGCTCCTTACGGGGGGCGGGACCCTACGAGCAGTACTTC
CASSSLRGAGPYEQYF
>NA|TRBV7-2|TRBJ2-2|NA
TGTGCCAGCAGCTTCGCAGGTACCGGGGAGCTGTTTTTT
CASSFAGTGELFF
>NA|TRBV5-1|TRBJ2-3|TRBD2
TGCGCCAGCAGCTTGGCCTCTCTAGCGGGGGGGATCACAGATACGCAGTATTTT
CASSLASLAGGITDTQYF
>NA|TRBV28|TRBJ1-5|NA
TGTGCCAGCAGTTTGGTCAGGGGACTAATTCAGCCCCAGCATTTT
CASSLVRGLIQPQHF
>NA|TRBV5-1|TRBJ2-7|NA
TGCGCCAGCAGCGTCAACAGGGCCTCCTACGAGCAGTACTTC
CASSVNRASYEQYF
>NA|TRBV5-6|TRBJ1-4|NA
TGTGTCAGCAGCCCTGGCACAACTAATGAAAAACTGTTTTTT
CVSSPGTTNEKLFF
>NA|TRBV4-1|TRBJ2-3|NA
TGCGCCAGCAGCCAAGGACACCGGCCAGGCGCAGATACGCAGTATTTT
CASSQGHRPGADTQYF
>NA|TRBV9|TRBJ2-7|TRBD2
TGTGCCAGCAGCGAAGGGACTAGCGGGTCCTACGAGCAGTACTTC
CASSEGTSGSYEQYF
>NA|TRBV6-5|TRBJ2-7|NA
TGTGCCAGCAGTTACAAACGGGGCAGGGGTGACTACGAGCAGTACTTC
CASSYKRGRGDYEQYF
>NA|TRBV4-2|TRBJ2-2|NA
TGTGCCAGCAGCCAAGGGGTACAGAGCACCGGGGAGCTGTTTTTT
CASSQGVQSTGELFF
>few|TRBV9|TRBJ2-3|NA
TGTGCCAGCAGCGTAGTAGGGCAGGGAGATACGCAGTATTTT
CASSVVGQGDTQYF
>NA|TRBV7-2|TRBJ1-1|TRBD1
TGTGCCAGCAGCTTCGGGACAGCCATCACTGAAGCTTTCTTT
CASSFGTAITEAFF
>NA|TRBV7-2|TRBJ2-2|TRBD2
TGTGCCAGCAGCCAGAGGACTAGCGGGGCGAACACCGGGGAGCTGTTTTTT
CASSQRTSGANTGELFF
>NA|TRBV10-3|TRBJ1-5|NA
TGTGCCATCAGTACAGGTTACAGTCAGCCCCAGCATTTT
CAISTGYSQPQHF
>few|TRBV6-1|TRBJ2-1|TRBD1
TGTGCCAGCAGTGCGACAGGGCACAATGAGCAGTTCTTC
CASSATGHNEQFF
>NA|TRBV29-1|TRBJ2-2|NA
TGCAGCGTTGAGGCATCGAACACCGGGGAGCTGTTTTTT
CSVEASNTGELFF
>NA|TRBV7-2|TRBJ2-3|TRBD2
TGTGCCAGCAGCGTTAGCGGGGGGGCCCGCACAGATACGCAGTATTTT
CASSVSGGARTDTQYF
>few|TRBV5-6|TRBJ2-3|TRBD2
TGTGCCAGCAGCTTGGTTACTAGCGACGGCACAGATACGCAGTATTTT
CASSLVTSDGTDTQYF
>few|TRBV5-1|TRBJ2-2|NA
TGCGCCAGCAGCTTGGCACTAGCGAACACCGGGGAGCTGTTTTTT
CASSLALANTGELFF
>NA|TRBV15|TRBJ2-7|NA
TGTGCCACCCTAGGCATAGGCCTCTACGAGCAGTACTTC
CATLGIGLYEQYF